This T cell receptor (beta chain) was found in a study of T-cell memory formation after mild COVID-19. On the study more broadly: Among the donors, TCR clusters were largely specific to each donor.

Study findings and constraints: Mainly CM and EM harbored the contracting CD4+ clones; mainly EMRA harbored the CD8+ ones.

The CDR3 covers 16 residues. Germline assignment: CDR1 ENHRY and CDR2 SYGVKD. V was trimmed by 2 bases and J by 5 bases, leaving 15 bases between them. MiXCR was run by TCRdb on the 5' RACE reads, yielding one entry per CDR3 protein. The table records 92,000 or so distinct CDR3 sequences, about an eighth of them present only once. This clonotype was seen repeatedly, ten times or more. What it recognizes is unknown. Sequenced: PBMCs or a T cell subset sorted from them (not recorded which). The V and J genes are TRBV10-3 and TRBJ2-2; tentative D call: TRBD2 (5 bases). The receptor comes from an adult woman who had mild COVID-19 (a few samples of this study predate the infection). Cell type and time point are not known. The CDR3 coding sequence is TGTGCCATCAGTGAGCCGCAGCGGACCGGGACCGGGGAGCTGTTTTTT. Its translation: CAISEPQRTGTGELFF.